Listed below are T cell receptor beta chains from one sample, sequenced in a study of T cell repertoires in cytomegalovirus infection. TCRdb analysed the reads with MiXCR anew, one entry per CDR3 protein. Of 310,000 or so distinct CDR3 sequences in the sample, roughly 15% were seen once. Material for sequencing was PBMCs. The origin of the receptors is a human donor in good health (CMV status not recorded). Some clones in this sample may be carry-over from other donors' samples. The CDR3 runs from the conserved cysteine through the conserved F or W. A D gene is named only where the DNA matches it firmly. Size values are once, few and many counts, or a class for expanded clones, and some rows have none.

j_gene	d_gene	v_gene	abundance	CDR3aa	CDR3nt
TRBJ2-2	TRBD1	TRBV6-2/TRBV6-3	many	CASSYRGQTGELFF	TGTGCCAGCAGTTACAGGGGGCAAACCGGGGAGCTGTTTTTT
TRBJ2-5	-	TRBV12-3/TRBV12-4	many	CASSLGGGTRVPGTQYF	TGTGCCAGCAGTTTAGGGGGCGGAACCAGGGTTCCGGGGACCCAGTACTTC
TRBJ1-6	TRBD1	TRBV7-2	many	CASSLQSTGEDSPLHF	TGTGCCAGCAGCTTACAGAGTACAGGGGAGGATTCACCCCTCCACTTT
TRBJ1-6	-	TRBV12-3/TRBV12-4	-	CASRQGRNSPLHF	TGTGCCAGCAGACAGGGACGGAATTCACCCCTCCACTTT
TRBJ1-1	-	TRBV11-2	-	CASSMGSGNTEAFF	TGTGCCAGCAGCATGGGATCGGGGAACACTGAAGCTTTCTTT
TRBJ2-7	TRBD1	TRBV20-1	-	CSARTHGTGKGEQYF	TGCAGTGCTAGAACGCACGGGACAGGGAAAGGCGAGCAGTACTTC
TRBJ1-1	-	TRBV12-3/TRBV12-4	many	CASSLAQGNTEAFF	TGTGCCAGCAGTTTAGCACAGGGGAACACTGAAGCTTTCTTT
TRBJ1-2	-	TRBV27	many	CASSATTPGGSNYGYTF	TGTGCCAGCAGCGCTACTACGCCCGGGGGTTCGAACTATGGCTACACCTTC
TRBJ1-1	-	TRBV7-9	few	CASSPGPDGNTEAFF	TGTGCCAGCAGCCCCGGACCCGACGGGAACACTGAAGCTTTCTTT
TRBJ2-1	-	TRBV7-9	-	CASNHDLGDYNEQFF	TGTGCCAGCAACCATGACTTGGGCGACTACAATGAGCAGTTCTTC
TRBJ1-1	-	TRBV5-1	few	CASSLSGAGWGTEAFF	TGCGCCAGCAGCTTGTCCGGGGCTGGTTGGGGCACTGAAGCTTTCTTT
TRBJ2-3	-	TRBV5-1	-	CASSLAGPSTDTQYF	TGCGCCAGCAGCTTGGCAGGCCCGAGCACAGATACGCAGTATTTT
TRBJ2-3	-	TRBV7-9	few	CASSYSGSTDTQYF	TGTGCCAGCAGCTATTCTGGGAGTACAGATACGCAGTATTTT
TRBJ1-1	-	TRBV7-6	many	CASSFFTGNTEAFF	TGTGCCAGCAGCTTTTTTACGGGGAACACTGAAGCTTTCTTT